This TCR beta chain is drawn from a study of PD-L1 blockade in urothelial cancer. Looking at the study overall: Male sex and bladder-origin urothelial cancer characterized about 90% of the roughly 30 patients. After treatment start, blood was analyzed at 3 weeks (second dose) and at 6 weeks. Across blood samples, T cells had a median count of 141,255.

As for time point: pretreatment peripheral blood. Each PCR had synthetic TCR analog templates added to it as a spike-in. Here immunoSEQ multiplex PCR was the method, and the copy in TCRdb shows in-frame clones only, minus some. The sample includes roughly 51,000 clones, about four fifths seen only once; the top ten take around 9.3%. Trimming stripped 5 bases from V and 4 bases from J, with 14 bases between. Germline assignment: CDR1 SEHNR and CDR2 FQNEAQ (reference sequence). This CDR3 has 14 residues. The chain has TRBV7-9 and TRBJ1-2, with D tentatively TRBD1 (5 bases). The sample here was PBMCs, taken around atezolizumab (anti-PD-L1) treatment. The TCR originated in a man between 65 and 80 years old with urothelial cancer. CDR3 amino acids: CASSPGETSYGYTF. The CDR3 bases are TGTGCCAGCAGCCCGGGGGAGACCTCCTATGGCTACACCTTC.